Below are 13 T cell receptor beta chains sequenced from a single sample in a study of blood T cell repertoires in COVID-19. Repertoires were generated with immunoSEQ multiplex PCR, while TCRdb's copy carries only in-frame clones and drops some. The sample has approximately 300,000 clones, about 82% seen once. Sequencing input: peripheral blood. These receptors were collected from a woman aged 50 to 60 with acute or convalescent COVID-19.

The chain carries TRBV5-4 and TRBJ2-5; 8 bases agree with TRBD1. The CDR3 spans 13 residues. Germline V gene sequence: CDR1 SGHNT, CDR2 YYREEE (reference sequence). The ends lost 2 bases at V and 6 bases at J; junction bases unmatched: 3. As DNA, the CDR3 is TGTGCCAGCAGCTTCAGGGGGCTGAAGACCCAGTACTTC. This encodes CASSFRGLKTQYF.

This clone occurred once. The CDR3 is CASSLQRTYEQYF. In DNA form, the CDR3 reads TGCGCCAGCAGCTTGCAGCGGACCTACGAGCAGTACTTC. The V gene is TRBV5-1, the J gene TRBJ2-7; the D gene is possibly TRBD2 (5 bases). Germline V CDR1 and CDR2: SGHRS, YFSETQ. V shed 1 base and J shed 2 bases, with 7 bases lying between them. The CDR3 sequence is 13 residues long.

The chain links TRBV19 to TRBJ1-5; D is perhaps TRBD1 (6 bases). The V gene's germline CDR1 is LNHDA and CDR2 SQIVND (reference sequence). This CDR3 comprises 15 residues. Trimming stripped 4 bases from V and 6 bases from J, with 16 bases between. CDR3 nucleotide sequence: TGTGCCAGTAGTACCGTGGGGGGGCCCGGTCAGCCCCAGCATTTT. Translating gives CASSTVGGPGQPQHF.

The V gene is TRBV6-5, the J gene TRBJ1-2; 10 nucleotides line up with TRBD1. The CDR3 runs 15 residues. The V and J ends lost 5 bases and 7 bases, in that order; junction bases with no gene match: 10. Germline values: CDR1 MNHEY, CDR2 SVGAGI. This chain's CDR3 is CASSTRTGGLGGYTF. The CDR3 DNA is TGTGCCAGCAGTACCCGGACAGGGGGACTCGGTGGCTACACCTTC.

The rearrangement links TRBV19 to TRBJ1-4, with D hard to call. CDR3 length: 15 residues. With 1 base removed from V and 3 bases from J, the gap between germline ends came to 9 bases. Germline CDR1 and CDR2: LNHDA and SQIVND (reference sequence). Here the CDR3 reads CASSIVADPNEKLFF. CDR3 sequence (DNA): TGTGCCAGTAGTATAGTCGCGGATCCTAATGAAAAACTGTTTTTT.

The chain uses TRBV14 and TRBJ2-5; 9 nucleotides match TRBD1. After removal of 1 base from V and 8 bases from J, the junction contained 8 bases not matched to a gene. In germline, CDR1 is SGHDN, CDR2 FVKESK. There are 15 residues in the CDR3. CDR3 nucleotides: TGTGCCAGCAGCCAAGTTCCCGGGACAGGGAGAACCCAGTACTTC. Protein: CASSQVPGTGRTQYF.

The chain recombines TRBV29-1 with TRBJ2-7, with 13 bases that match TRBD2. The CDR3 spans 16 residues. Germline V gene data show CDR1 as SQVTM and CDR2 as ANQGSEA. J lost 2 bases, V lost 4 bases, and 8 bases had no gene match. CDR3 sequence (DNA): TGCAGCGTTGTCGGACTAGCGGGAGAAGAACCCTACGAGCAGTACTTC. Translation gives CSVVGLAGEEPYEQYF.

V and J are TRBV5-1 and TRBJ2-3; 10 bases agree with TRBD2. The length of the CDR3 is 17 residues. Germline V CDR1 and CDR2: SGHRS, YFSETQ. V lost 0 bases, J lost 3 bases, and 7 bases stayed unmatched. In DNA form, the CDR3 reads TGCGCCAGCAGCTTGGGGCTAGCGGGAGCTGAAACAGATACGCAGTATTTT. It yields the protein CASSLGLAGAETDTQYF.

This clone was seen a single time. V and J are TRBV13 and TRBJ1-3, with D possibly being TRBD1 (5 bases). Germline-derived CDR1 and CDR2 are PRHDT and FYEKMQ (reference sequence). Trimming removed 5 bases from V and 6 bases from J, with 17 bases in between. This CDR3 comprises 15 residues. For the CDR3, the DNA is TGTGCCAGCAGCCCGGCCGGGGGGAGTGAAAACACCATATATTTT. As protein: CASSPAGGSENTIYF. The full variable domain, with the rest looked up from reference TRBV13 and TRBJ1-3, is AAGVIQSPRHLIKEKRETATLKCYPIPRHDTVYWYQQGPGQDPQFLISFYEKMQSDKGSIPDRFSAQQFSDYHSELNMSSLELGDSALYFCASSPAGGSENTIYFGEGSWLTVV.

The genes are TRBV6-2 or TRBV6-3 and TRBJ2-5; no clear D gene. The CDR3 consists of 12 residues. The V end was cut by 0 bases, the J end by 4 bases, with 3 bases between. Germline CDR1 is MNHEY and CDR2 is SVGEGT. DNA for the CDR3: TGTGCCAGCAGTTACTCTAGAGAGACCCAGTACTTC. Protein product: CASSYSRETQYF.

The chain combines TRBV6-5 with TRBJ1-5; D gene uncertain. Germline CDR1 is MNHEY and CDR2 is SVGAGI. CDR3 size: 14 residues. Trimming removed 0 bases at V and 3 bases at J, with 6 bases between. CDR3: CASSYSGNNQPQHF. CDR3 DNA sequence: TGTGCCAGCAGTTACTCCGGGAACAATCAGCCCCAGCATTTT.

This clone was recorded once. V is TRBV30 and J is TRBJ1-2, with 7 positions matching TRBD1. Unmatched junction bases numbered 17, after V lost 2 bases and J lost 8 bases. Germline V gene sequence: CDR1 GTSNPN, CDR2 SVGIG (reference sequence). The CDR3 spans 16 residues. CDR3 nucleotide sequence: TGTGCCTGGAGTCCAGGAGGGACAGTCACTTCGAGGGGCTACACCTTC. Translation: CAWSPGGTVTSRGYTF.

The V call is TRBV5-1, the J call TRBJ2-1, with a weak D call TRBD2 (6 bases). The CDR3 covers 16 residues. Trimming shortened V by 2 bases and J by 0 bases, and 12 bases separated the two germline ends. Germline CDR1 is SGHRS and CDR2 is YFSETQ. CDR3 DNA: TGCGCCAGCAGCTTTCTAGCGTCAAGCTCCTACAATGAGCAGTTCTTC. Its translation: CASSFLASSSYNEQFF.